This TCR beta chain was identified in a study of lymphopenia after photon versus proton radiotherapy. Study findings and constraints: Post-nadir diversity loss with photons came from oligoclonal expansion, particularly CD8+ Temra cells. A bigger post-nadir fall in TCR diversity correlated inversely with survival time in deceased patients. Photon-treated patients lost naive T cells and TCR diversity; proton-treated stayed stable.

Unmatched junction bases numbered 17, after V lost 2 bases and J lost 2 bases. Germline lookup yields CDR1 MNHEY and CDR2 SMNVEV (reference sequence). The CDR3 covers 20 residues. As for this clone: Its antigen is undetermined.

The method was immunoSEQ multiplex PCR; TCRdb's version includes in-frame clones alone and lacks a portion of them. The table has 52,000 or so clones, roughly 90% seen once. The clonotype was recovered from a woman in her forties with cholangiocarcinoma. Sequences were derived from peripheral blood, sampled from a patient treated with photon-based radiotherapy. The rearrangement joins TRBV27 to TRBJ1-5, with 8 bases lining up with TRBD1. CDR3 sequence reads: CASSLRFVGTGALGNQPQHF. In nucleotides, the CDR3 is TGTGCCAGCAGTTTACGATTCGTCGGGACAGGAGCCTTGGGCAATCAGCCCCAGCATTTT.